This passage covers 29 T cell receptor beta chains from one sample sequenced in a study of blood T cell repertoires in COVID-19 (dated by TCRdb to 2019 to 2021). Libraries were constructed by the immunoSEQ multiplex PCR assay. The table comes from immuneACCESS by way of TCRdb, which keeps in-frame sequences with V and J called. Part of the clones is missing from these tables; in studies checked, under half for an unresolved V gene and the rest for unknown reasons. The sample data list 69,000 or so clones, and around 90% of these were observed just once. The ten largest make up 4% to 6.5% of the sample. Sequencing input: peripheral blood. All receptors come from a man in his fifties or sixties with acute or convalescent COVID-19.

The chain employs TRBV5-4 and TRBJ2-2; 9 bases agree with TRBD2. Germline V lookup: CDR1 SGHNT, CDR2 YYREEE (reference sequence). The CDR3 totals 17 residues. V dropped 7 bases and J dropped 1; count of bases not matched to a gene: 11. This CDR3 is CASGGLAGSLNTGELFF. Written as DNA, the CDR3 is TGTGCCAGCGGTGGGCTAGCGGGAAGCTTGAACACCGGGGAGCTGTTTTTT.

The chain has TRBV5-1 and TRBJ2-1; 8 positions agree with TRBD2. V lost 4 bases to trimming and J lost 0 bases; unmatched junction nucleotides: 3. Per germline, CDR1 SGHRS and CDR2 YFSETQ. There are 15 residues in the CDR3. CDR3 loop: CASSRAGVSYNEQFF. CDR3 DNA: TGCGCCAGCAGCCGAGCGGGAGTCTCCTACAATGAGCAGTTCTTC.

J is TRBJ2-7 and V is TRBV7-6, with 9 nucleotides matching TRBD2. Germline values: CDR1 SGHVS, CDR2 FNYEAQ. Trimming took 5 bases from V and 0 from J; bases not matched to a gene: 5. This CDR3 comprises 15 residues. The chain's CDR3 is CASSALAGSSYEQYF. The DNA for the CDR3 is TGTGCCAGCAGCGCCCTAGCGGGGAGCTCCTACGAGCAGTACTTC. The full variable domain, rest sourced from reference TRBV7-6 and TRBJ2-7, is GAGVSQSPRYKVTKRGQDVALRCDPISGHVSLYWYRQALGQGPEFLTYFNYEAQQDKSGLPNDRFSAERPEGSISTLTIQRTEQRDSAMYRCASSALAGSSYEQYFGPGTRLTVT.

This clone was observed a single time. The V and J genes are TRBV6-1 and TRBJ1-1; 7 bases agree with TRBD1. The length of the CDR3 is 15 residues. V was clipped by 2 bases and J by 3 bases; unmatched bases: 6. The V gene's germline CDR1 is MNHNS and CDR2 SASEGT. This chain's CDR3 is CASSEMERGHTEAFF. DNA of the CDR3: TGTGCCAGCAGTGAAATGGAGAGGGGGCACACTGAAGCTTTCTTT.

This clone showed up just a few times. The chain joins TRBV3-1 (or the pseudogene TRBV3-2) to TRBJ2-3; TRBD2 matches 9 bases. V lost 5 bases and J lost 5; bases outside the gene matches: 8. Germline V gives CDR1 LGHDT, CDR2 YNNKEL (reference sequence). The length of the CDR3 is 15 residues. The CDR3 here is CASSDSGRSGDTQYF. The CDR3, as DNA: TGTGCCAGCAGCGATAGCGGGAGATCAGGAGATACGCAGTATTTT.

This chain uses TRBV7-9 with TRBJ2-3; 14 nucleotides match TRBD2. V lost 5 bases, J lost 4 bases, and 5 bases stayed unmatched. CDR3 length: 16 amino acids. Per the germline V gene, CDR1 is SEHNR and CDR2 is FQNEAQ (reference sequence). The CDR3, as DNA: TGTGCCAGCAGCCAAGGGACTAGCGGGAGAGCAGATACGCAGTATTTT. It translates to CASSQGTSGRADTQYF.

This chain uses TRBV5-4 with TRBJ1-2; 9 nucleotides agree with TRBD1. The CDR3 totals 16 residues. Germline V gene lookup returns CDR1 SGHNT and CDR2 YYREEE (reference sequence). The junction had 8 bases not matched to a gene; V was cut back by 3 bases and J by 2 bases. The CDR3 DNA sequence: TGTGCCAGCAGCTCTTCGGCCGGGACAGGGAACTATGGCTACACCTTC. Protein product: CASSSSAGTGNYGYTF.

The chain carries TRBV5-4 and TRBJ2-3, with 7 bases fitting TRBD1. The CDR3 length is 17 residues. Trimming took 0 bases from V and 1 from J; bases not matched to a gene: 8. Germline lookup yields CDR1 SGHNT and CDR2 YYREEE (reference sequence). The CDR3 DNA sequence: TGTGCCAGCAGCTTGGCCCGAAGACAGGGTGGCACAGATACGCAGTATTTT. It translates to CASSLARRQGGTDTQYF.

V is TRBV6-6 and J is TRBJ2-7, with D perhaps TRBD2 (6 bases). The CDR3 length is 13 residues. From germline, CDR1 is MNHNY and CDR2 SVGAGI (reference sequence). With 3 bases removed from V and 4 bases from J, the gap between germline ends came to 10 bases. CDR3: CASSYPGEYEQYF. The CDR3 nucleotides read TGTGCCAGCAGTTATCCGGGAGAATACGAGCAGTACTTC.

This clone was seen a handful of times. This rearrangement joins TRBV2 to TRBJ1-5; TRBD1 matches 8 bases. The CDR3 runs 17 residues. V shed 4 bases and J 2 bases; nucleotides not matched to a gene: 10. Germline CDR1 and CDR2: SNHLY and FYNNEI. The CDR3 here is CASSVTTGAIGNQPQHF. CDR3 nucleotides: TGTGCCAGCAGTGTAACGACAGGGGCTATAGGCAATCAGCCCCAGCATTTT. The full variable domain, rest sourced from reference TRBV2 and TRBJ1-5, is EPEVTQTPSHQVTQMGQEVILRCVPISNHLYFYWYRQILGQKVEFLVSFYNNEISEKSEIFDDQFSVERPDGSNFTLKIRSTKLEDSAMYFCASSVTTGAIGNQPQHFGDGTRLSIL.

This chain links TRBV6-5 with TRBJ2-1; D gene unclear. This CDR3 spans 13 amino acids. Germline V gene sequence: CDR1 MNHEY, CDR2 SVGAGI. The germline V and J ends were trimmed by 6 bases and 4 bases, with 10 bases remaining between them. The CDR3 region is CASRRMSYNEQFF. CDR3 DNA: TGTGCCAGCAGGAGAATGAGTTACAATGAGCAGTTCTTC.

This clone was counted once. This chain connects TRBV11-2 to TRBJ2-1, with D unclear. Germline V gene lookup returns CDR1 SGHAT and CDR2 FQNNGV. Trimming took 1 base from V and 6 from J, leaving 7 bases between them. This CDR3 is built from 13 residues. Here the CDR3 DNA reads TGTGCCAGCAGCTTAGGACTGGTCAATGAGCAGTTCTTC. It encodes CASSLGLVNEQFF.

The chain couples TRBV7-9 to TRBJ1-6; possibly TRBD1 for D (6 bases). V was shortened by 5 bases and J by 10 bases, with 15 bases between the two germline ends. CDR1 SEHNR and CDR2 FQNEAQ come from the germline V gene (reference sequence). The CDR3 runs 14 residues. The CDR3 DNA reads as TGTGCCAGCAGCCTGGACAGTAGGGACTCACCCCTCCACTTT. Amino acids: CASSLDSRDSPLHF. Full variable domain (rest looked up from reference TRBV7-9 and TRBJ1-6): DTGVSQNPRHKITKRGQNVTFRCDPISEHNRLYWYRQTLGQGPEFLTYFQNEAQLEKSRLLSDRFSAERPKGSFSTLEIQRTEQGDSAMYLCASSLDSRDSPLHFGNGTRLTVT.

The chain couples TRBV11-3 to TRBJ2-1; 7 bases line up with TRBD2. V was pared by 1 base and J by 16 bases, with 10 bases of the junction left unmatched. The CDR3 is made up of 13 amino acids. Germline CDR1 SGHNT, CDR2 YENEEA. The CDR3 nucleotides read TGTGCCAGCAGCTTAGGCAGACTAGCAGGCCCTTTCTTC. This encodes CASSLGRLAGPFF.

The chain combines TRBV4-3 with TRBJ2-1, with D tentatively TRBD2 (5 bases). There are 13 residues in the CDR3. Trimming removed 0 bases from V and 8 bases from J, with 8 bases in between. From germline, CDR1 is LGHNA and CDR2 YSLEER. The CDR3 sequence: CASSQDSEYEQFF. The CDR3, as DNA: TGCGCCAGCAGCCAAGATAGCGAGTATGAGCAGTTCTTC.

This rearrangement joins TRBV19 to TRBJ2-1; 10 nucleotides match TRBD2. Trimming cost V 6 bases and J 7 bases; bases outside gene matches: 3. CDR1 and CDR2 (germline): LNHDA, SQIVND (reference sequence). The CDR3 loop spans 13 amino acids. In nucleotides, the CDR3 is TGTGCCAGTAGCGGGACTAGCGTTAATGAGCAGTTCTTC. Translating it yields CASSGTSVNEQFF.

The rearrangement uses TRBV4-3 and TRBJ2-3; TRBD2 matches at 7 bases. The CDR3 has 16 amino acids. The V gene end was trimmed by 0 bases and the J gene end by 2 bases; junction bases not matched to a gene: 5. Germline CDR1 and CDR2: LGHNA and YSLEER. For the CDR3, the DNA is TGCGCCAGCAGCCAAGAGGGGGGGGTTATCACAGATACGCAGTATTTT. Its translation: CASSQEGGVITDTQYF.

Written as DNA, the CDR3 is TGCGCCAGCACCATTCGCCCGAGGGACAGCTCCTACAATGAGCAGTTCTTC. Protein sequence: CASTIRPRDSSYNEQFF. V is TRBV5-1 and J is TRBJ2-1, with TRBD1 identical over 7 bases. CDR3 size: 17 residues. V lost 6 bases, J lost 0 bases, and 12 bases stayed unmatched. Per germline, CDR1 SGHRS and CDR2 YFSETQ.

This chain connects TRBV19 to TRBJ2-3; D perhaps matches TRBD1 (6 bases). The CDR3 totals 12 residues. The V gene lost 3 bases and the J gene lost 14 bases, with 15 bases spanning the gap. Germline values: CDR1 LNHDA, CDR2 SQIVND (reference sequence). The CDR3 nucleotides are TGTGCCAGTAGTATGCTAACAGGGATTCCGTATTTT. Its translation: CASSMLTGIPYF. Combining the CDR3 with reference TRBV19 and TRBJ2-3 gives the whole variable domain DGGITQSPKYLFRKEGQNVTLSCEQNLNHDAMYWYRQDPGQGLRLIYYSQIVNDFQKGDIAEGYSVSREKKESFPLTVTSAQKNPTAFYLCASSMLTGIPYFGPGTRLTVL.

The V call is TRBV27, the J call TRBJ2-7, with 13 bases identical to TRBD2. This CDR3 has 14 residues. Trimming at V came to 5 bases and at J to 6 bases, leaving 4 bases not matched to a gene. Germline V CDR1 and CDR2: MNHEY, SMNVEV (reference sequence). For the CDR3, the DNA is TGTGCCAGCAGTCCATGGACTAGCGGGAGCGAGCAGTACTTC. Translating gives CASSPWTSGSEQYF.

V and J are TRBV6-4 and TRBJ2-5; weak D call: TRBD2 (5 bases). This CDR3 region has 16 residues. Germline V gene sequence: CDR1 MRHNA, CDR2 SNTAGT. The V gene lost 6 bases and the J gene lost 2 bases, with 19 bases spanning the gap. The CDR3 protein is CASSVPSGLIQETQYF. CDR3 DNA sequence: TGTGCCAGCAGCGTCCCCTCCGGACTTATTCAAGAGACCCAGTACTTC.

V gene TRBV30 combines with J gene TRBJ2-1; TRBD1 aligns across 10 bases. The CDR3 is made up of 13 amino acids. The germline CDR1 and CDR2 sequences are GTSNPN and SVGIG (reference sequence). V was clipped by 4 bases and J by 9 bases; unmatched bases: 6. The CDR3 spells CAWNRQGAGEQFF. The CDR3 coding sequence is TGTGCCTGGAACCGACAGGGGGCCGGTGAGCAGTTCTTC.

This clone is a singleton in its sample. The chain couples TRBV11-2 to TRBJ2-7; D remains ambiguous. Germline V gene lookup returns CDR1 SGHAT and CDR2 FQNNGV. Trimming stripped 1 base from V and 0 bases from J, with 10 bases between. The CDR3 runs 15 residues. CDR3 DNA sequence: TGTGCCAGCAGCTTAGTGGGCGATAGCTCCTACGAGCAGTACTTC. This codes for CASSLVGDSSYEQYF.

The chain has TRBV6-4 and TRBJ1-1, with 7 nucleotides matching TRBD1. Germline V gene data show CDR1 as MRHNA and CDR2 as SNTAGT. There are 13 residues in the CDR3. Trimming at V came to 6 bases and at J to 4 bases, leaving 5 bases not matched to a gene. The CDR3 DNA sequence: TGTGCCAGCAGGTTATCAGGGGGCACTGAAGCTTTCTTT. It encodes CASRLSGGTEAFF.

The chain has TRBV6-5 and TRBJ1-5; possible D gene TRBD1, 5 bases. The ends were cut back, 6 bases at V and 6 bases at J, with 18 bases in the middle. CDR1 and CDR2 (germline): MNHEY, SVGAGI. This CDR3 contains 15 residues. The CDR3, as DNA: TGTGCCAGCAGCGACCCGGGAGTCGGGGGTCAGCCCCAGCATTTT. This sequence encodes CASSDPGVGGQPQHF.

This clone was counted between two and nine times. The rearrangement joins TRBV7-6 to TRBJ2-1; possible D gene TRBD1, 6 bases. Germline CDR1 and CDR2: SGHVS and FNYEAQ. The length of the CDR3 is 17 residues. V was trimmed by 4 bases and J by 5 bases, leaving 21 bases between them. The CDR3 sequence: CASSSPRVKGVNNEQFF. The CDR3 DNA follows: TGTGCCAGCAGCTCCCCCCGGGTGAAGGGGGTTAACAATGAGCAGTTCTTC.

DNA of the CDR3: TGCAGTGCTCCAGGGAACACTGAAGCTTTCTTT. It translates to CSAPGNTEAFF. The rearrangement links TRBV20-1 to TRBJ1-1; D call uncertain. Per the germline V gene, CDR1 is DFQATT and CDR2 is SNEGSKA (reference sequence). Trimming left V 5 bases short and J 1 base short, with 5 bases between. The CDR3 covers 11 residues.

The count of this clone is one. This chain links TRBV27 with TRBJ1-2; TRBD1 agrees at 7 bases. The CDR3 extends over 13 amino acids. Germline V gene data show CDR1 as MNHEY and CDR2 as SMNVEV (reference sequence). V was pared by 6 bases and J by 3 bases, with 4 bases of the junction left unmatched. The CDR3 sequence is CASSSGQYYGYTF. The CDR3 region has the DNA TGTGCCAGCAGCTCGGGACAGTACTATGGCTACACCTTC.

The chain combines TRBV20-1 with TRBJ2-7, with D unresolved. Germline V gene data show CDR1 as DFQATT and CDR2 as SNEGSKA (reference sequence). Trimming removed 1 base at V and 5 bases at J, with 6 bases between. CDR3 length equals 11 residues. CDR3 sequence (DNA): TGCAGTGCTAGAGTTGGCAACGAGCAGTACTTC. Translated: CSARVGNEQYF.